The next 3 T cell receptor beta chains were all read from a single sample in a study of identical twins' blood T cells. TCRdb reprocessed the 5' RACE reads with MiXCR, giving one entry per CDR3 protein. The repertoire includes around 380,000 distinct CDR3 sequences, about 28% of them detected once, and roughly 6.1% sits in the top ten. Sequenced sample: PBMCs. These receptors were obtained from a woman between 18 and 50 years old in good health.

The chain uses TRBV10-3 and TRBJ2-2, with TRBD2 matching over 16 bases. Germline V gene lookup returns CDR1 ENHRY and CDR2 SYGVKD. The CDR3 totals 18 residues. V shed 6 bases and J 5 bases; nucleotides not matched to a gene: 9. Here the CDR3 DNA reads TGTGCCATCAGCCTGGGACTAGCGGGAGGGGCGGGGACCGGGGAGCTGTTTTTT. It yields the protein CAISLGLAGGAGTGELFF.

J is TRBJ2-5 and V is TRBV6-1; 8 nucleotides match TRBD1. The CDR3 runs 14 residues. Germline assignment: CDR1 MNHNS and CDR2 SASEGT. V lost 5 bases, J lost 2 bases, and 4 bases stayed unmatched. The chain's CDR3 is CASSRTGSQETQYF. In nucleotides, the CDR3 is TGTGCCAGCAGTCGGACAGGGAGTCAAGAGACCCAGTACTTC.

This rearrangement joins TRBV4-1 to TRBJ1-5; TRBD1 matches at 7 bases. CDR3 length: 15 amino acids. V gave up 1 base and J gave up 4 bases; unmatched junction bases: 4. Germline V gives CDR1 MGHRA, CDR2 YSYEKL. The CDR3 loop reads CASSQVAGGNQPQHF. The CDR3 bases are TGCGCCAGCAGCCAAGTGGCAGGGGGGAATCAGCCCCAGCATTTT.